Listed below are T cell receptor beta chains from one sample, sequenced in a study of blood T cell repertoires in COVID-19. Assay used: immunoSEQ multiplex PCR; TCRdb lists only in-frame clones, some missing. This sample has tens of thousands of clones, with approximately 93% found just once. Sample: peripheral blood. The receptors shown here come from a man aged 45-65 years with active COVID-19. Each CDR3 is given with its conserved first and last residue. Fields, in order: D gene, V gene, clone size, J gene, CDR3 DNA, CDR3 protein. D genes are given only for firm matches. Expanded clones are given a class, and other clones once, few, many or no size at all.

D gene: TRBD2; V gene: TRBV6-1; clone size: .; J gene: TRBJ2-2; CDR3 DNA: TGTGCCAGCAGTAAAGGGACCGGGACTAGCGGCACCGGGGAGCTGTTTTTT; CDR3 protein: CASSKGTGTSGTGELFF
D gene: TRBD2; V gene: TRBV9; clone size: .; J gene: TRBJ2-5; CDR3 DNA: TGTGCCAGCAGCGCCGGACTAGCGGGGGGGCTCGGGGAGACCCAGTACTTC; CDR3 protein: CASSAGLAGGLGETQYF
D gene: .; V gene: TRBV4-2; clone size: .; J gene: TRBJ1-3; CDR3 DNA: TGTGCCAGCAGCCAAGATAGGGGGGGCTATAGGAACACCATATATTTT; CDR3 protein: CASSQDRGGYRNTIYF
D gene: .; V gene: TRBV12-5; clone size: .; J gene: TRBJ2-7; CDR3 DNA: .; CDR3 protein: CASGLVGSGTVVKYF
D gene: .; V gene: TRBV29-1; clone size: .; J gene: TRBJ2-2; CDR3 DNA: TGCAGCGTAGCAATTGGTTCCGGAGAGGAGCTGTTTTTT; CDR3 protein: CSVAIGSGEELFF
D gene: .; V gene: TRBV7-2; clone size: once; J gene: TRBJ2-3; CDR3 DNA: TGTGCCAGCGGTTCCTCTAGCGATGATACGCAGTATTTT; CDR3 protein: CASGSSSDDTQYF
D gene: .; V gene: TRBV28; clone size: .; J gene: TRBJ1-3; CDR3 DNA: TGTGCCAGCGGCTCCGAGGCAAACACCATATATTTT; CDR3 protein: CASGSEANTIYF
D gene: .; V gene: TRBV5-5; clone size: .; J gene: TRBJ2-2; CDR3 DNA: TGTGCCAGCAGCTCGGACAGTCCGAACACCGGGGAGCTGTTTTTT; CDR3 protein: CASSSDSPNTGELFF
D gene: .; V gene: TRBV7-2; clone size: few; J gene: TRBJ1-5; CDR3 DNA: TGTGCCAGCAGCTTACAGGCTGGCCAGCCCCAGCATTTT; CDR3 protein: CASSLQAGQPQHF
D gene: .; V gene: TRBV7-2; clone size: .; J gene: TRBJ1-2; CDR3 DNA: TGTGCCAGCAGCTCCGACAGGAGCTATGGCTACACCTTC; CDR3 protein: CASSSDRSYGYTF
D gene: TRBD1; V gene: TRBV2; clone size: .; J gene: TRBJ2-5; CDR3 DNA: TGTGCCAGCAGTGTTCAGGGGGCCGCAGAGACCCAGTACTTC; CDR3 protein: CASSVQGAAETQYF
D gene: .; V gene: TRBV5-6; clone size: .; J gene: TRBJ1-1; CDR3 DNA: TGTGCCAGCAGCTTATCTATGAACACTGAAGCTTTCTTT; CDR3 protein: CASSLSMNTEAFF
D gene: .; V gene: TRBV7-2; clone size: .; J gene: TRBJ1-2; CDR3 DNA: TGTGCCAGCAGCCTGGGGAAGGGGTATCAATATGGCTACACCTTC; CDR3 protein: CASSLGKGYQYGYTF
D gene: .; V gene: TRBV9; clone size: .; J gene: TRBJ1-1; CDR3 DNA: TGTGCCAGCAGCGGAGGGGGTGGCGGGGGTAGGGAAGCTTTCTTT; CDR3 protein: CASSGGGGGGREAFF
D gene: .; V gene: TRBV7-8; clone size: .; J gene: TRBJ1-1; CDR3 DNA: TGTGCCAGCAGCTTAGAGAGGGACACTGAAGCTTTCTTT; CDR3 protein: CASSLERDTEAFF
D gene: .; V gene: TRBV12-3/TRBV12-4; clone size: .; J gene: TRBJ2-7; CDR3 DNA: TGTGCCAGCAGTTTCAGCTACGAGCAGTACTTC; CDR3 protein: CASSFSYEQYF
D gene: .; V gene: TRBV4-3; clone size: .; J gene: TRBJ1-2; CDR3 DNA: TGCGCCAGCAGCCAAGATGTAGGGGGGGCGCTTCCTAACTATGGCTACACCTTC; CDR3 protein: CASSQDVGGALPNYGYTF
D gene: TRBD2; V gene: TRBV9; clone size: .; J gene: TRBJ2-3; CDR3 DNA: TGTGCCAGCAGCGTAGGTACGGCGGGAGGGGCCGATACGCAGTATTTT; CDR3 protein: CASSVGTAGGADTQYF
D gene: TRBD1; V gene: TRBV7-9; clone size: .; J gene: TRBJ1-1; CDR3 DNA: TGTGCCAGCAGCTATCAGGGGGGCACTGAAGCTTTCTTT; CDR3 protein: CASSYQGGTEAFF
D gene: TRBD1; V gene: TRBV6-5; clone size: .; J gene: TRBJ1-2; CDR3 DNA: TGTGCCAGCAGCTTTACAGGGGGCGCGCGGGGCTACACCTTC; CDR3 protein: CASSFTGGARGYTF
D gene: .; V gene: TRBV10-3; clone size: .; J gene: TRBJ2-5; CDR3 DNA: TGTGCCATCCGTCCTTCCCTTTGGGACTCCGAGACCCAGTACTTC; CDR3 protein: CAIRPSLWDSETQYF
D gene: TRBD1; V gene: TRBV14; clone size: .; J gene: TRBJ1-1; CDR3 DNA: TGTGCCAGCAGCCGATACGGGACAGGGGGCACTGAAGCTTTCTTT; CDR3 protein: CASSRYGTGGTEAFF
D gene: .; V gene: TRBV7-2; clone size: .; J gene: TRBJ1-6; CDR3 DNA: TGTGCCAGCAGCTTAGCGGTTCGACAGAGCTCCTATAATTCACCCCTCCACTTT; CDR3 protein: CASSLAVRQSSYNSPLHF
D gene: TRBD1; V gene: TRBV5-6; clone size: .; J gene: TRBJ1-5; CDR3 DNA: TGTGCCAGCAGCTTGGGTAACAGGGGTTTTAGCAATCAGCCCCAGCATTTT; CDR3 protein: CASSLGNRGFSNQPQHF
D gene: TRBD1; V gene: TRBV6-5; clone size: .; J gene: TRBJ1-2; CDR3 DNA: TGTGCCAGCATCCTTAGCCAGGGGGCCAACTATGGCTACACCTTC; CDR3 protein: CASILSQGANYGYTF
D gene: TRBD1; V gene: TRBV6-6; clone size: once; J gene: TRBJ1-6; CDR3 DNA: TGTGCCAGCAGCTTGGGACAGGGGCGTTCACCCCTCCACTTT; CDR3 protein: CASSLGQGRSPLHF
D gene: .; V gene: TRBV5-1; clone size: .; J gene: TRBJ2-2; CDR3 DNA: TGCGCCAGCAGCTTGATAACTGGGAGCACCGGGGAGCTGTTTTTT; CDR3 protein: CASSLITGSTGELFF
D gene: .; V gene: TRBV30; clone size: .; J gene: TRBJ2-2; CDR3 DNA: TGTGCCTGGAGTGTGTGGGGGGGCCCCGGGGAGCTGTTTTTT; CDR3 protein: CAWSVWGGPGELFF
D gene: TRBD1; V gene: TRBV12-3/TRBV12-4; clone size: .; J gene: TRBJ1-2; CDR3 DNA: TGTGCCAGCAGTCTACAGGGGGCGCTTGGCTACACCTTC; CDR3 protein: CASSLQGALGYTF
D gene: TRBD1; V gene: TRBV5-1; clone size: .; J gene: TRBJ1-2; CDR3 DNA: TGCGCCAGCAGCGAGGGAGCAGGACAGGCCTCCTATGGCTACACCTTC; CDR3 protein: CASSEGAGQASYGYTF
D gene: .; V gene: TRBV9; clone size: .; J gene: TRBJ2-5; CDR3 DNA: TGTGCCAGCAGCGCCGCCGCGGGACTTACGGCCCAGTACTTC; CDR3 protein: CASSAAAGLTAQYF
D gene: TRBD1; V gene: TRBV18; clone size: few; J gene: TRBJ1-5; CDR3 DNA: TGTGCCAGCTCACCACAACAGGGGCCCGATCAGCCCCAGCATTTT; CDR3 protein: CASSPQQGPDQPQHF
D gene: TRBD1; V gene: TRBV11-2; clone size: .; J gene: TRBJ2-5; CDR3 DNA: TGTGCCAGCAGCTTAGGAGGGGGCTTTGAGACCCAGTACTTC; CDR3 protein: CASSLGGGFETQYF
D gene: .; V gene: TRBV7-8; clone size: .; J gene: TRBJ1-5; CDR3 DNA: TGTGCCAGCAGCTTACTCCCAGGACAGCCCCAGCATTTT; CDR3 protein: CASSLLPGQPQHF
D gene: TRBD2; V gene: TRBV7-8; clone size: .; J gene: TRBJ2-3; CDR3 DNA: TGTGCCAGCAGCCCTCTAGCGGGAGGGTTGAATACGCAGTATTTT; CDR3 protein: CASSPLAGGLNTQYF
D gene: TRBD1; V gene: TRBV19; clone size: .; J gene: TRBJ2-3; CDR3 DNA: TGTGCCAGTAGTCCGTGGACAGGGGGCCCAGATACGCAGTATTTT; CDR3 protein: CASSPWTGGPDTQYF
D gene: .; V gene: TRBV2; clone size: medium-sized; J gene: TRBJ2-7; CDR3 DNA: TGTGCCAGCAGTGAAGCGCTTCAAGGACAATCCTACGAGCAGTACTTC; CDR3 protein: CASSEALQGQSYEQYF
D gene: .; V gene: TRBV6-1; clone size: .; J gene: TRBJ1-1; CDR3 DNA: TGTGCCAGCGGTGAAGACAGGAACACTGAAGCTTTCTTT; CDR3 protein: CASGEDRNTEAFF
D gene: TRBD1; V gene: TRBV29-1; clone size: .; J gene: TRBJ2-2; CDR3 DNA: TGCAGCGTCGGACAGGGGATTGATTCCACCGGGGAGCTGTTTTTT; CDR3 protein: CSVGQGIDSTGELFF
D gene: .; V gene: TRBV5-1; clone size: few; J gene: TRBJ1-2; CDR3 DNA: TGCGCCAGCAGCACTCAGTTACCTCGGGGTGGCTACACCTTC; CDR3 protein: CASSTQLPRGGYTF
D gene: .; V gene: TRBV30; clone size: .; J gene: TRBJ2-3; CDR3 DNA: TGTGCCTGGAGTGTTGGGGGGGGGCCAACAGATACGCAGTATTTT; CDR3 protein: CAWSVGGGPTDTQYF
D gene: .; V gene: TRBV30; clone size: .; J gene: TRBJ1-2; CDR3 DNA: TGTGCCTGGAGTGGCTCGGCGGTTCAAGGCTACACCTTC; CDR3 protein: CAWSGSAVQGYTF
D gene: .; V gene: TRBV6-1; clone size: .; J gene: TRBJ2-2; CDR3 DNA: TGTGCCAGCAGTGAAATATTCACCGGGGAGCTGTTTTTT; CDR3 protein: CASSEIFTGELFF
D gene: TRBD2; V gene: TRBV18; clone size: .; J gene: TRBJ2-7; CDR3 DNA: TGTGCCAGCTCACCAGGACTAGCGGAAATAGGCGAGCAGTACTTC; CDR3 protein: CASSPGLAEIGEQYF
D gene: .; V gene: TRBV7-6; clone size: once; J gene: TRBJ1-1; CDR3 DNA: TGTGCCAGCAGCTCAGGGTTTGGCTCTGAAGCTTTCTTT; CDR3 protein: CASSSGFGSEAFF
D gene: TRBD1; V gene: TRBV5-1; clone size: once; J gene: TRBJ1-5; CDR3 DNA: TGCGCCAGCAGCTCCGGGACAGGCAATCAGCCCCAGCATTTT; CDR3 protein: CASSSGTGNQPQHF
D gene: .; V gene: TRBV10-3; clone size: .; J gene: TRBJ1-2; CDR3 DNA: TGTGCCATCACCGCGGGAGGGCCCAACTATGGCTACACCTTC; CDR3 protein: CAITAGGPNYGYTF
D gene: TRBD1; V gene: TRBV30; clone size: .; J gene: TRBJ1-2; CDR3 DNA: TGTGCCTGGAGTCCTCAACAGGGGATCGCTGGCTACACCTTC; CDR3 protein: CAWSPQQGIAGYTF
D gene: TRBD2; V gene: TRBV11-1; clone size: .; J gene: TRBJ2-3; CDR3 DNA: TGTGCCAGCAGCTATAGCGGGGGGCCCACAGATACGCAGTATTTT; CDR3 protein: CASSYSGGPTDTQYF
D gene: .; V gene: TRBV27; clone size: .; J gene: TRBJ2-5; CDR3 DNA: TGTGCCAGCCGTCACTCAGGGCTGGAGACCCAGTACTTC; CDR3 protein: CASRHSGLETQYF